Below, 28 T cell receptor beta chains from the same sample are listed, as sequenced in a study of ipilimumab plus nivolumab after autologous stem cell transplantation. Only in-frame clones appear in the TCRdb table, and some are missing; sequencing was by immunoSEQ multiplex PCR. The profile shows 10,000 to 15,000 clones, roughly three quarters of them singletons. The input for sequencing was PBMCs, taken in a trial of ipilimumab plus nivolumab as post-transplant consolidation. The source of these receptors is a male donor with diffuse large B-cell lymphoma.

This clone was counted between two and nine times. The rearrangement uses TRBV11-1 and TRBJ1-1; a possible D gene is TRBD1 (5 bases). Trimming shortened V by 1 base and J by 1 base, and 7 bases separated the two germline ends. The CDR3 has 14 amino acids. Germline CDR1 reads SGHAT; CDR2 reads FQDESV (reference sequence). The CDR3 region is CASSLGTGNTEAFF. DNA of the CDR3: TGTGCCAGCAGCTTAGGAACAGGGAACACTGAAGCTTTCTTT.

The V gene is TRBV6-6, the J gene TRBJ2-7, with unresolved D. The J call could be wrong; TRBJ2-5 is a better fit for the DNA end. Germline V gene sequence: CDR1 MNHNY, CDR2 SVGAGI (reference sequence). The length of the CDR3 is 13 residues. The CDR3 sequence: CASSYSRTGTQYF. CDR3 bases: TGTGCCAGCAGTTACTCGAGAACCGGGACCCAGTACTTC.

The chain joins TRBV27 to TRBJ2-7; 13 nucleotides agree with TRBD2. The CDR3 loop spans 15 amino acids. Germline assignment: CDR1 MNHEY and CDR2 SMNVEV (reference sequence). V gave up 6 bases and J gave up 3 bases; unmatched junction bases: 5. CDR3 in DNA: TGTGCCAGCAGCGGGGGACTAGCGGGGCTCTACGAGCAGTACTTC. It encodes CASSGGLAGLYEQYF.

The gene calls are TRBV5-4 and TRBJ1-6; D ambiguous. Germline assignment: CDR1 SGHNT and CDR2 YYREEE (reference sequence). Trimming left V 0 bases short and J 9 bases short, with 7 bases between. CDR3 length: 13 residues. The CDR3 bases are TGTGCCAGCAGCTTGGATAGCGGTTCACCCCTCCACTTT. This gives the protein CASSLDSGSPLHF.

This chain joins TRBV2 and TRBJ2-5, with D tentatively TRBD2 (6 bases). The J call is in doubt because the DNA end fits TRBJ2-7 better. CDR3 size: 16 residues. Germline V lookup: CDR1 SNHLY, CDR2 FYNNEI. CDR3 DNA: TGTGCCAGTCCCCGGGACTCCCATTTATGGGCCTACGAGCAGTACTTC. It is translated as CASPRDSHLWAYEQYF.

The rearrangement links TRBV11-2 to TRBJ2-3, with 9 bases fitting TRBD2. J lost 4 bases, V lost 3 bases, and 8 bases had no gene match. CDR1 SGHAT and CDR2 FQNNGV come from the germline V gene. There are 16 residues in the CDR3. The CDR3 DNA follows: TGTGCCAGCAGCTTTTTTGGGACTAGCTGGCCAGATACGCAGTATTTT. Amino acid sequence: CASSFFGTSWPDTQYF. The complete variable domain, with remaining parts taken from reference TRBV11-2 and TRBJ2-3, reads EAGVAQSPRYKIIEKRQSVAFWCNPISGHATLYWYQQILGQGPKLLIQFQNNGVVDDSQLPKDRFSAERLKGVDSTLKIQPAKLEDSAVYLCASSFFGTSWPDTQYFGPGTRLTVL.

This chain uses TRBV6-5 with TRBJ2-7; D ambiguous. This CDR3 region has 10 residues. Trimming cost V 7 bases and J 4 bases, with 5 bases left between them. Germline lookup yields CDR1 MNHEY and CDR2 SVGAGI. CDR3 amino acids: CASMGYEQYF. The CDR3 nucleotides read TGTGCCAGCATGGGGTACGAGCAGTACTTC.

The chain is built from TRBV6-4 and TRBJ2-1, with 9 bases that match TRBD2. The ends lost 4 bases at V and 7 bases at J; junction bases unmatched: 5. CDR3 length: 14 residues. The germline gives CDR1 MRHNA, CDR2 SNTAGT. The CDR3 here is CASSGSSGRNEQFF. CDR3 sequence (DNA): TGTGCCAGCAGTGGCAGTAGCGGGAGAAATGAGCAGTTCTTC.

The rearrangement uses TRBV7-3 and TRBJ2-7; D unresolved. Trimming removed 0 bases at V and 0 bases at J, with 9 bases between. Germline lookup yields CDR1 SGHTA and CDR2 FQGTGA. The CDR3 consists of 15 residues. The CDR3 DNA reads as TGTGCCAGCAGCTTAACTGACGAGAGCTCCTACGAGCAGTACTTC. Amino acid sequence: CASSLTDESSYEQYF.

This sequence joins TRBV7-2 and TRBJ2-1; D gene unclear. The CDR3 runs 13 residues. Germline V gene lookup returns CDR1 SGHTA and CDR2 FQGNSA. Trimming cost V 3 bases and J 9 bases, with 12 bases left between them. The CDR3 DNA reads TGTGCCAGCAGCTTTGTGTATGGGTCTGAGCAGTTCTTC. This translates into CASSFVYGSEQFF.

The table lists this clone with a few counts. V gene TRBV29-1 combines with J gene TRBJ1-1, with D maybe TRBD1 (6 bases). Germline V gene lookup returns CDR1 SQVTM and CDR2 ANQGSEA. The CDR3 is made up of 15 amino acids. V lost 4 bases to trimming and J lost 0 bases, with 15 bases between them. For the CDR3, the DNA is TGCAGCGTTGTTAGGGGGGCCTCGATGAACACTGAAGCTTTCTTT. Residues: CSVVRGASMNTEAFF.

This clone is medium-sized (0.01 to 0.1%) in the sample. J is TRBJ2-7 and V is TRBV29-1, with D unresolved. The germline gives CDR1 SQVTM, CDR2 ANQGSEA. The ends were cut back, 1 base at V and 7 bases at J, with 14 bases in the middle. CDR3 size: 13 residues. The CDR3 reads CSVEVGNLGEQYF. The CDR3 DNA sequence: TGCAGCGTTGAAGTGGGCAACCTGGGGGAGCAGTACTTC.

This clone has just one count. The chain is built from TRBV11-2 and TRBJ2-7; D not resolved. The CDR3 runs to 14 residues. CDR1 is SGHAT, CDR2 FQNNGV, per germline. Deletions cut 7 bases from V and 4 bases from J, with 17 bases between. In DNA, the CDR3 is TGTGCCAGCAACAATGTCGGCGCAACTTACGAGCAGTACTTC. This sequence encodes CASNNVGATYEQYF.

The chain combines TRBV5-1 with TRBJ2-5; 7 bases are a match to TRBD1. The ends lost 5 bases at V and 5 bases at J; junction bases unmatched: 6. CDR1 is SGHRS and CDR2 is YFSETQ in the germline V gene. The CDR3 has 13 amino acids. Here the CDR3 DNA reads TGCGCCAGCAGTCGAGGGGGCGATGAGACCCAGTACTTC. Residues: CASSRGGDETQYF.

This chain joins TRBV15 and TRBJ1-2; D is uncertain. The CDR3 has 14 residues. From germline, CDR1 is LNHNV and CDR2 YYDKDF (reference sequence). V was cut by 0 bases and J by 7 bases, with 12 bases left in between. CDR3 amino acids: CATSRDREGTGYTF. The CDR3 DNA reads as TGTGCCACCAGCAGAGATCGGGAGGGTACTGGCTACACCTTC.

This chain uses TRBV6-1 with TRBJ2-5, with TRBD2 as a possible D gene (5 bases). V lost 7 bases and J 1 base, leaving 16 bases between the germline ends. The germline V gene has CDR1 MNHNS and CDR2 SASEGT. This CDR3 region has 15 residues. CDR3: CASTQRVPTQETQYF. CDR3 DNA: TGTGCCAGCACCCAGAGGGTGCCAACCCAAGAGACCCAGTACTTC.

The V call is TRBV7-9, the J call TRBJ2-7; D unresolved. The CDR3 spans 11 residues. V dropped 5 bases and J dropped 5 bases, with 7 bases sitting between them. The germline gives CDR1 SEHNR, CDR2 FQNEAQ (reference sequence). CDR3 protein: CASSDGDEQYF. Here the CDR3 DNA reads TGTGCCAGCAGCGATGGGGACGAGCAGTACTTC.

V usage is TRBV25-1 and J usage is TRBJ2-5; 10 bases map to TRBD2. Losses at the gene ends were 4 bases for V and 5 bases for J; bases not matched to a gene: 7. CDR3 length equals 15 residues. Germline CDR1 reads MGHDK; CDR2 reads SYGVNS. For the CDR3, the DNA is TGTGCCAGCAGTGCACTAGCGGGGTTGGTGGAGACCCAGTACTTC. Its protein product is CASSALAGLVETQYF. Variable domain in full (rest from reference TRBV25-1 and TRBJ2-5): EADIYQTPRYLVIGTGKKITLECSQTMGHDKMYWYQQDPGMELHLIHYSYGVNSTEKGDLSSESTVSRIRTEHFPLTLESARPSHTSQYLCASSALAGLVETQYFGPGTRLLVL.

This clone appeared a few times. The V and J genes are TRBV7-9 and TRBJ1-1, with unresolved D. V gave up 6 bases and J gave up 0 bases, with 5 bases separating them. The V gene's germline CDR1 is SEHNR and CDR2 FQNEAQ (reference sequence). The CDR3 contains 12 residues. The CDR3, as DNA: TGTGCCAGCAGTAATATGAACACTGAAGCTTTCTTT. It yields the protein CASSNMNTEAFF.

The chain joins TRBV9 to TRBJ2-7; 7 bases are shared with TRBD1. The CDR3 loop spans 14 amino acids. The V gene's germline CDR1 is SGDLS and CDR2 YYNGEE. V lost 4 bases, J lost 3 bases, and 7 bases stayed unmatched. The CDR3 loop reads CASSQGQVDYEQYF. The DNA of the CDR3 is TGTGCCAGCAGCCAAGGACAGGTAGACTACGAGCAGTACTTC.

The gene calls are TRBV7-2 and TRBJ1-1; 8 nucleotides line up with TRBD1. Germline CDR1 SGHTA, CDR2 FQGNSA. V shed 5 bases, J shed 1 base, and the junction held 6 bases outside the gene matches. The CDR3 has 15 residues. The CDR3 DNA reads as TGTGCCAGCAGCCTCTCGGACAGGGCGAACACTGAAGCTTTCTTT. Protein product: CASSLSDRANTEAFF.

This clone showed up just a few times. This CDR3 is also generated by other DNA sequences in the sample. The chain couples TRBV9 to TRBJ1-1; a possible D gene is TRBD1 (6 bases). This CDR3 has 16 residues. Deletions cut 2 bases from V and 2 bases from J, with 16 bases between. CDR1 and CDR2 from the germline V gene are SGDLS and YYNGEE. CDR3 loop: CASSVGGNGGNTEAFF. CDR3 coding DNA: TGTGCCAGCAGCGTCGGGGGAAACGGGGGCAACACTGAAGCTTTCTTT.

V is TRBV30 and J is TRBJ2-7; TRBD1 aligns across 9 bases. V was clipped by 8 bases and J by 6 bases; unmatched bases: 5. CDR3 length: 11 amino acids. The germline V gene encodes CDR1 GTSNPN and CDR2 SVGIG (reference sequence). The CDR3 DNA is TGTGCCGGAACAGGGGGCGGCGAGCAGTACTTC. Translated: CAGTGGGEQYF.

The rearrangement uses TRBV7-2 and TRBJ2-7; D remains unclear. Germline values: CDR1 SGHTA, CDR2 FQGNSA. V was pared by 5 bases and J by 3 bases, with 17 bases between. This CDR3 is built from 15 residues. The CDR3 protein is CASSLSSAPGYEQYF. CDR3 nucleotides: TGTGCCAGCAGCCTCAGCTCCGCGCCAGGCTACGAGCAGTACTTC.

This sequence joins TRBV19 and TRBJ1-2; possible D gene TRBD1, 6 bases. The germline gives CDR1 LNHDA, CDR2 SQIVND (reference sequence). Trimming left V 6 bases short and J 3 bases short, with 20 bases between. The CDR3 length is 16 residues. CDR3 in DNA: TGTGCCAGTAGCCCGGACAGCCGACTGTTACACTATGGCTACACCTTC. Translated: CASSPDSRLLHYGYTF. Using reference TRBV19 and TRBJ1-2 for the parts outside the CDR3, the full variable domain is DGGITQSPKYLFRKEGQNVTLSCEQNLNHDAMYWYRQDPGQGLRLIYYSQIVNDFQKGDIAEGYSVSREKKESFPLTVTSAQKNPTAFYLCASSPDSRLLHYGYTFGSGTRLTVV.

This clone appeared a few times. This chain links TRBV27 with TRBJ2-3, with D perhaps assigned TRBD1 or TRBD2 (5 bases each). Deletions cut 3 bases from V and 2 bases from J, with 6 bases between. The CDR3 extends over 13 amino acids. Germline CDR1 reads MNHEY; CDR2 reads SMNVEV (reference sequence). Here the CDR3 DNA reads TGTGCCAGCAGTTTTGGGACCACAGATACGCAGTATTTT. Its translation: CASSFGTTDTQYF.

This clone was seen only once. CDR3 sequence: CASSLGGSGTGELFF. DNA for the CDR3: TGTGCCAGCAGCTTAGGCGGGAGCGGCACCGGGGAGCTGTTTTTT. The chain has TRBV7-3 and TRBJ2-2; TRBD2 aligns across 7 bases. Germline V gene sequence: CDR1 SGHTA, CDR2 FQGTGA. This CDR3 spans 15 amino acids. V shed 2 bases and J 4 bases; nucleotides not matched to a gene: 4.

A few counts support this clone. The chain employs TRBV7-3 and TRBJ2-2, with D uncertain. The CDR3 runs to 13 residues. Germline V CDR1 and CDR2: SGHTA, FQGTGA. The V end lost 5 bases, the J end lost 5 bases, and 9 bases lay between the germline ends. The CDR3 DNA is TGTGCCAGCAGCCGTGGGATAACCGGGGAGCTGTTTTTT. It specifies CASSRGITGELFF.